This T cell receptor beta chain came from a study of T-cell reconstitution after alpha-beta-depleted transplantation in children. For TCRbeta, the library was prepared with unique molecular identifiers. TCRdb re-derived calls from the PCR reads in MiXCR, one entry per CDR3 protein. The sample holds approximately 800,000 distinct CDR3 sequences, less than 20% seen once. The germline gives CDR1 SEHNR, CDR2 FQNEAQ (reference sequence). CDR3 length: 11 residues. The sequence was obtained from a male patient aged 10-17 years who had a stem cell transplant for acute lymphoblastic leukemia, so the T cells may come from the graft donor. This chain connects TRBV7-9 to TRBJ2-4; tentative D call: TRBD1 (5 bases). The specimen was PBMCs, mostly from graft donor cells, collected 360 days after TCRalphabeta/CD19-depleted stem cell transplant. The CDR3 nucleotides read TGTAGTCAGGGATCTAAAAACATTCAGTACTTC. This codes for CSQGSKNIQYF. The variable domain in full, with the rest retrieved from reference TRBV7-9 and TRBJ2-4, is DTGVSQNPRHKITKRGQNVTFRCDPISEHNRLYWYRQTLGQGPEFLTYFQNEAQLEKSRLLSDRFSAERPKGSFSTLEIQRTEQGDSAMYLCSQGSKNIQYFGAGTRLSVL.